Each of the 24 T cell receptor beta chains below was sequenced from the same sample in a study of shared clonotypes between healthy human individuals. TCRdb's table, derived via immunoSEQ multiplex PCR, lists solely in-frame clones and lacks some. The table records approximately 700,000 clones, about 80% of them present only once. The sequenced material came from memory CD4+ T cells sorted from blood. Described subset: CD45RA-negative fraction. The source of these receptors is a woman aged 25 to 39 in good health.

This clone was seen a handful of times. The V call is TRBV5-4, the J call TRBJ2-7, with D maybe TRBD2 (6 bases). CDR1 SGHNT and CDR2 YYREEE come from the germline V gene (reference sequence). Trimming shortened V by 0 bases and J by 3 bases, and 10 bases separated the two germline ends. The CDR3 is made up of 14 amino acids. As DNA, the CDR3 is TGTGCCAGCAGCTTGGACCCCGGGGGCTACGAGCAGTACTTC. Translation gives CASSLDPGGYEQYF.

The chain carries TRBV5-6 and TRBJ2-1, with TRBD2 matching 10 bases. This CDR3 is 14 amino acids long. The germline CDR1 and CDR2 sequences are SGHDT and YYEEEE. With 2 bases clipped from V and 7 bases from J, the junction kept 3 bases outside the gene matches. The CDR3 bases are TGTGCCAGCAGCTTCCTAGCGGGAGTAAATGAGCAGTTCTTC. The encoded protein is CASSFLAGVNEQFF.

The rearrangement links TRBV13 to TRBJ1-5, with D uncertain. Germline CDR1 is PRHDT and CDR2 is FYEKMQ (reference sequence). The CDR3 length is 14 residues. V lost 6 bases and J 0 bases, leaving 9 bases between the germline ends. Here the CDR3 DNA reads TGTGCCAGCAGTCTAGGGTATAGCAATCAGCCCCAGCATTTT. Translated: CASSLGYSNQPQHF. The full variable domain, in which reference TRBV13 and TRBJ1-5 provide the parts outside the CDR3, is AAGVIQSPRHLIKEKRETATLKCYPIPRHDTVYWYQQGPGQDPQFLISFYEKMQSDKGSIPDRFSAQQFSDYHSELNMSSLELGDSALYFCASSLGYSNQPQHFGDGTRLSIL.

CDR3 bases: TGTGCCTGGAGCACCGCGGGACAATGGAACACTGAAGCTTTCTTT. Protein sequence: CAWSTAGQWNTEAFF. The chain employs TRBV30 and TRBJ1-1; D is perhaps TRBD1 (6 bases). Trimming shortened V by 3 bases and J by 1 base, and 15 bases separated the two germline ends. Germline V gene sequence: CDR1 GTSNPN, CDR2 SVGIG (reference sequence). The CDR3 has 15 residues.

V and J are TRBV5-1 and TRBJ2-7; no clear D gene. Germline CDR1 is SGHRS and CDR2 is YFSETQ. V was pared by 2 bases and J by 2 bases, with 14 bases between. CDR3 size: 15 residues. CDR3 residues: CASSLVDVQAYEQYF. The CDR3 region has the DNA TGCGCCAGCAGCTTAGTGGACGTGCAAGCCTACGAGCAGTACTTC.

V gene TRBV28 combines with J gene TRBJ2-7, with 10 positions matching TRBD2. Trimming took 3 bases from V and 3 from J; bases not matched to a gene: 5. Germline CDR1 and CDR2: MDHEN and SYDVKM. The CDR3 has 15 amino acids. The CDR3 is CASSFTSGIGYEQYF. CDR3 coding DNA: TGTGCCAGCAGTTTTACTAGCGGGATAGGCTACGAGCAGTACTTC.

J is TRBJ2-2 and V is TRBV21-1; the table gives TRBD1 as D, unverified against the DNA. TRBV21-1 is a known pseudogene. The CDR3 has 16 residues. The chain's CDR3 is CASSSRDKTNTGELFF. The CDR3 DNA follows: TGTGCCAGCAGCAGCCGGGACAAAACGAACACCGGGGAGCTGTTTTTT.

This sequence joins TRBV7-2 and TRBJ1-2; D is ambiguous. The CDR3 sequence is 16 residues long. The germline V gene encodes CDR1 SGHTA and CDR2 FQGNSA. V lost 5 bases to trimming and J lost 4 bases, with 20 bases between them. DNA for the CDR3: TGTGCCAGCAGCCAAGAGCAGGACGGAGAAGGCTATGGCTACACCTTC. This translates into CASSQEQDGEGYGYTF.

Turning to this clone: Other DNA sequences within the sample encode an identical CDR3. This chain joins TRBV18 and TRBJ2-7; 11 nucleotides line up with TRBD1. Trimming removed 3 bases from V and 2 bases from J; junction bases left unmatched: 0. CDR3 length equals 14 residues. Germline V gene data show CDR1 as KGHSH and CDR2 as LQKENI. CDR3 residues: CASSPGQGAYEQYF. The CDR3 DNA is TGTGCCAGCTCACCGGGACAGGGGGCCTACGAGCAGTACTTC.

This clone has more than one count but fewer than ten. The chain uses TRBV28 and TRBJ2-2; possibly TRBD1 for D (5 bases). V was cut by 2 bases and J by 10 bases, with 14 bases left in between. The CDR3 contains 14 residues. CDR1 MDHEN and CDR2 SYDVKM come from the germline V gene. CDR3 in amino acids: CASSLPQGREELFF. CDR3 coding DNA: TGTGCCAGCAGTTTACCGCAGGGAAGGGAGGAGCTGTTTTTT.

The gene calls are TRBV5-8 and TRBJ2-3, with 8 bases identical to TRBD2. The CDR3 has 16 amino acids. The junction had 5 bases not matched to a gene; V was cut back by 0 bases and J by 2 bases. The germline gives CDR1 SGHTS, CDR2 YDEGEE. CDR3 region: CASSLGGRWDTDTQYF. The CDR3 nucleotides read TGTGCCAGCAGCTTGGGCGGGAGGTGGGACACAGATACGCAGTATTTT.

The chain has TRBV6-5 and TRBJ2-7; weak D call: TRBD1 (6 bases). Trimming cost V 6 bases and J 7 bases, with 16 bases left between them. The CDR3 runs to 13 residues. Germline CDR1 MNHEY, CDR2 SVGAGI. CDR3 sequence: CASRLGPTGEQYF. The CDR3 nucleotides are TGTGCCAGCAGACTGGGTCCGACAGGAGAGCAGTACTTC.

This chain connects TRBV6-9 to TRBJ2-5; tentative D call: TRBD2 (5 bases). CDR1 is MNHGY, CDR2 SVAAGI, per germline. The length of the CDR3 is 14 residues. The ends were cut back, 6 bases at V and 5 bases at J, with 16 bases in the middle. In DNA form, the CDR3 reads TGTGCCAGCAGCAAACAAGGACTCCCGGAGACCCAGTACTTC. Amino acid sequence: CASSKQGLPETQYF.

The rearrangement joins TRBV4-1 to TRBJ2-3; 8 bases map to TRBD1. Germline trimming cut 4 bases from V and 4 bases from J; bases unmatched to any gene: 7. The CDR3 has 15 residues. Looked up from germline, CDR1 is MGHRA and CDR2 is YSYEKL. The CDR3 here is CASSPGQVGADTQYF. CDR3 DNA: TGCGCCAGCAGCCCGGGACAGGTTGGGGCAGATACGCAGTATTTT.

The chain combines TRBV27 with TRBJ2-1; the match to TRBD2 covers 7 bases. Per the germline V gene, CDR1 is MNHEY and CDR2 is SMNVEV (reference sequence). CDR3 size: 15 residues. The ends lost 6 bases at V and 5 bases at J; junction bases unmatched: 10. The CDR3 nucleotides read TGTGCCAGCAGGACTCGTCCTAGCGGAGACAATGAGCAGTTCTTC. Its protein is CASRTRPSGDNEQFF.

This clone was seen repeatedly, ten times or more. CDR3 sequence (DNA): TGCGCCAGCAGCTCCACCGGACGACCCGGAGGGTTTGCGGATGAAAAACTGTTTTTT. Encoded protein: CASSSTGRPGGFADEKLFF. This chain connects TRBV5-1 to TRBJ1-4; the D is unclear. The CDR3 spans 19 residues. Trimming stripped 3 bases from V and 6 bases from J, with 27 bases between. The germline V gene has CDR1 SGHRS and CDR2 YFSETQ.

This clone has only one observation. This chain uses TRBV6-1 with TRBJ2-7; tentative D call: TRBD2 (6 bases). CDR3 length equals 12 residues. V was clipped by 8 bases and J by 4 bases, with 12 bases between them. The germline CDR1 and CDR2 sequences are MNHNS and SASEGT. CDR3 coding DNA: TGTGCCAGCGGGAGGAGCTTATACGAGCAGTACTTC. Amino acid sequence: CASGRSLYEQYF.

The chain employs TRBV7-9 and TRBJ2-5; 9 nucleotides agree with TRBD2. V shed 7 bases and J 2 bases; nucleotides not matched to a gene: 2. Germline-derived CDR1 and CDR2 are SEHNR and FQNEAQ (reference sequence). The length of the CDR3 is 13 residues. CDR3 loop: CASTLAGQETQYF. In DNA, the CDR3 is TGTGCCAGCACCCTAGCGGGACAAGAGACCCAGTACTTC.

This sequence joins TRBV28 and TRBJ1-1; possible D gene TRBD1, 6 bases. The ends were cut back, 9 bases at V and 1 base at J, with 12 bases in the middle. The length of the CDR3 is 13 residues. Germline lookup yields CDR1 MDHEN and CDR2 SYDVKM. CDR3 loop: CASRGPGNTEAFF. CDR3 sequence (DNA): TGTGCCAGTCGGGGGCCGGGGAACACTGAAGCTTTCTTT.

CDR3 nucleotides: TGTGCCAGCAGCCCTCTTTCAGCAGCCTACGAGCAGTACTTC. Residues: CASSPLSAAYEQYF. The chain recombines TRBV11-2 with TRBJ2-7; no firm D call. Looked up from germline, CDR1 is SGHAT and CDR2 is FQNNGV. V was shortened by 5 bases and J by 2 bases, with 13 bases between the two germline ends. This CDR3 comprises 14 residues.

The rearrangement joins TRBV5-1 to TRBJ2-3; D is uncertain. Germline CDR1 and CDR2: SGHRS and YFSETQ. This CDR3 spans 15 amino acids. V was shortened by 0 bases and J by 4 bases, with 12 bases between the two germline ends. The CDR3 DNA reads TGCGCCAGCAGCTTGGCCGGGTCCATCGCAGATACGCAGTATTTT. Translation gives CASSLAGSIADTQYF. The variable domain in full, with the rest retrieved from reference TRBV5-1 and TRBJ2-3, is KAGVTQTPRYLIKTRGQQVTLSCSPISGHRSVSWYQQTPGQGLQFLFEYFSETQRNKGNFPGRFSGRQFSNSRSEMNVSTLELGDSALYLCASSLAGSIADTQYFGPGTRLTVL.

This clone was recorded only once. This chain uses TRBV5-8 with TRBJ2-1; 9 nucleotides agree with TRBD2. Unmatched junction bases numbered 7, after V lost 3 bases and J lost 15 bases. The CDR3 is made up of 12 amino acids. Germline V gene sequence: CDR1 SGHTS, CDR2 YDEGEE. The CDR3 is CASSYRLAVRFF. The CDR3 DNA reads TGTGCCAGCAGCTATAGACTAGCGGTGAGGTTCTTC.

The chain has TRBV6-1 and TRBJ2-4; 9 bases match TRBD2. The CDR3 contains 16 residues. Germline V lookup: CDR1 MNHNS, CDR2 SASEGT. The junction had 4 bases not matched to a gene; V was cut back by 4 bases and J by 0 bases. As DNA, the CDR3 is TGTGCCAGCAGTGCCACACTAGCGGGAGCCAAAAACATTCAGTACTTC. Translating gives CASSATLAGAKNIQYF.

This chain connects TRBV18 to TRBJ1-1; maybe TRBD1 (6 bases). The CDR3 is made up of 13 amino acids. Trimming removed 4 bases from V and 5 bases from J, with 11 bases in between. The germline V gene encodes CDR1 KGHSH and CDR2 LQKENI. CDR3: CASSLGGTTEAFF. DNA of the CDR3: TGTGCCAGCTCACTAGGGGGAACGACTGAAGCTTTCTTT.